A selection of T cell receptor beta chains follows, all from one sample in a study of vaccination and CD4 T cells after COVID-19. Antigens of these TCRs are unknown. TCRdb independently ran MiXCR on the PCR reads; one entry per CDR3 protein. This repertoire shows 9,500 to 11,000 distinct CDR3 sequences, roughly 24% found once; its top ten account for 24%. This sample comprised CD4+ T cells from blood, cultured in vitro, obtained after SARS-CoV-2 vaccination. The receptors here all came from a human donor who had recovered from COVID-19. Both conserved end residues are part of each CDR3. Each record gives: V gene, D gene, J gene, clone size, CDR3 protein, CDR3 DNA. The D gene is left open where the match is weak. Size is omitted from some rows. Given values are once, few, many or a class for expanded clones.

v_gene: TRBV7-8
d_gene: TRBD2
j_gene: TRBJ2-3
abundance: few
CDR3aa: CASSPERGPRRTDTQYF
CDR3nt: TGTGCCAGCAGCCCAGAGCGGGGGCCTAGACGCACAGATACGCAGTATTTT

v_gene: TRBV25-1
d_gene: NA
j_gene: TRBJ2-5
abundance: NA
CDR3aa: CASSEYQVLGKKETQYF
CDR3nt: TGTGCCAGCAGTGAATATCAGGTCCTAGGGAAAAAAGAGACCCAGTACTTC

v_gene: TRBV20-1
d_gene: TRBD1
j_gene: TRBJ1-5
abundance: medium-sized
CDR3aa: CSAWTGQEQPQHF
CDR3nt: TGCAGTGCCTGGACAGGGCAGGAACAGCCCCAGCATTTT

v_gene: TRBV27
d_gene: NA
j_gene: TRBJ1-6
abundance: NA
CDR3aa: CASSLVRTNSPLHF
CDR3nt: TGTGCCAGCAGTCTGGTCCGGACAAATTCACCCCTCCACTTT

v_gene: TRBV7-9
d_gene: NA
j_gene: TRBJ2-3
abundance: few
CDR3aa: CASTPLSTDTQYF
CDR3nt: TGTGCCAGCACCCCGCTTAGCACAGATACGCAGTATTTT

v_gene: TRBV11-3
d_gene: NA
j_gene: TRBJ2-7
abundance: NA
CDR3aa: CASSLDPASYYEQYF
CDR3nt: TGTGCCAGCAGCTTAGATCCGGCCAGTTATTACGAGCAGTACTTC

v_gene: TRBV6-1
d_gene: NA
j_gene: TRBJ2-1
abundance: medium-sized
CDR3aa: CASSSSGTTYNEQFF
CDR3nt: TGTGCCAGCAGCTCCAGCGGTACTACCTACAATGAGCAGTTCTTC

v_gene: TRBV20-1
d_gene: NA
j_gene: TRBJ2-7
abundance: NA
CDR3aa: CSAMEGNEQYF
CDR3nt: TGCAGTGCTATGGAGGGAAACGAGCAGTACTTC

v_gene: TRBV27
d_gene: NA
j_gene: TRBJ1-5
abundance: NA
CDR3aa: CATARAVGNQPQHF
CDR3nt: TGTGCCACAGCGCGGGCAGTGGGCAATCAGCCCCAGCATTTT

v_gene: TRBV19
d_gene: TRBD2
j_gene: TRBJ2-1
abundance: few
CDR3aa: CARLAGGPIEQFF
CDR3nt: TGTGCCAGGCTAGCGGGAGGGCCAATTGAGCAGTTCTTC

v_gene: TRBV7-9
d_gene: NA
j_gene: TRBJ1-1
abundance: few
CDR3aa: CASSLVFPGEAFF
CDR3nt: TGTGCCAGCAGCTTAGTGTTTCCAGGGGAAGCTTTCTTT

v_gene: TRBV10-3
d_gene: NA
j_gene: TRBJ1-5
abundance: few
CDR3aa: CAISESGQPQHF
CDR3nt: TGTGCCATCAGTGAATCGGGTCAGCCCCAGCATTTT

v_gene: TRBV10-3
d_gene: TRBD2
j_gene: TRBJ2-7
abundance: NA
CDR3aa: CAISEGERGSSYEQYF
CDR3nt: TGTGCCATCAGTGAGGGGGAGCGGGGGAGTTCCTACGAGCAGTACTTC

v_gene: TRBV6-5
d_gene: NA
j_gene: TRBJ1-1
abundance: few
CDR3aa: CASSYSPWAGQGEAFF
CDR3nt: TGTGCCAGCAGTTACTCACCTTGGGCGGGACAAGGTGAAGCTTTCTTT

v_gene: TRBV7-2
d_gene: TRBD2
j_gene: TRBJ2-1
abundance: NA
CDR3aa: CASSPPGREGEQFF
CDR3nt: TGTGCCAGCAGCCCCCCGGGCAGGGAGGGTGAGCAGTTCTTC

v_gene: TRBV5-1
d_gene: TRBD1
j_gene: TRBJ2-7
abundance: NA
CDR3aa: CASSLTGTVYEQYF
CDR3nt: TGCGCCAGCAGCTTAACCGGGACAGTTTACGAGCAGTACTTC

v_gene: TRBV7-9
d_gene: TRBD1
j_gene: TRBJ1-1
abundance: NA
CDR3aa: CASSDITGTGDEAFF
CDR3nt: TGTGCCAGCAGCGATATTACCGGGACAGGGGACGAAGCTTTCTTT